One and the same sample provided the 20 T cell receptor beta chains below, sequenced in a study of T-cell reconstitution after alpha-beta-depleted transplantation in children. Preparation of the TCRbeta library involved a method that used unique molecular identifiers. TCRdb fed the PCR reads into MiXCR, producing one record per CDR3 protein. The sample includes roughly 100,000 distinct CDR3 sequences, about 8% seen only once; the top ten take less than 20%. Source: PBMCs, taken before TCRalphabeta/CD19-depleted stem cell transplant. These receptors all stem from a boy between 2 and 10 years old with acute lymphoblastic leukemia, due to receive a stem cell transplant.

This clonotype was counted between two and nine times. The J gene is TRBJ2-5, the V gene TRBV18; 14 bases align to TRBD2. The V segment lost 2 bases and the J segment 7 bases; nucleotides outside the gene matches: 6. The CDR3 loop spans 16 amino acids. Germline loops: CDR1 KGHSH, CDR2 LQKENI. CDR3 bases: TGTGCCAGCTCACCATCGGGACTAGCGGGGGACGGGACCCAGTACTTC. Translating gives CASSPSGLAGDGTQYF.

A few counts support this clonotype. The V call is TRBV11-2, the J call TRBJ1-5; unclear D gene. The CDR3 sequence is 14 residues long. V lost 0 bases, J lost 4 bases, and 7 bases lay in between. The V gene's germline CDR1 is SGHAT and CDR2 FQNNGV. The CDR3 DNA is TGTGCCAGCAGCTTAGATTCTGGTAATCAGCCCCAGCATTTT. Translating gives CASSLDSGNQPQHF.

This clonotype has just a few counts. V gene TRBV19 combines with J gene TRBJ1-2; TRBD1 agrees at 7 bases. The ends lost 5 bases at V and 4 bases at J; junction bases unmatched: 10. Germline values: CDR1 LNHDA, CDR2 SQIVND (reference sequence). The CDR3 consists of 15 residues. The CDR3 nucleotides read TGTGCCAGTAGTTCCATGACAGGGATGGGCTATGGCTACACCTTC. The encoded protein is CASSSMTGMGYGYTF.

This clonotype was seen repeatedly, ten times or more. The chain links TRBV4-2 to TRBJ2-3, with D possibly matching TRBD2 (7 bases). CDR1 is LGHNA, CDR2 YNFKEQ, per germline. The CDR3 consists of 16 residues. Trimming took off 4 bases at V and 2 bases at J, with 16 bases between the two ends. CDR3: CASSLLRGGHTDTQYF. CDR3 nucleotide sequence: TGTGCCAGCAGCCTCCTTCGCGGGGGACACACAGATACGCAGTATTTT.

This clonotype has at least ten counts. The V and J genes are TRBV12-3 or TRBV12-4 and TRBJ1-4; TRBD1 might be the D (5 bases). V shed 4 bases and J shed 3 bases, with 12 bases lying between them. This CDR3 is built from 15 residues. DNA for the CDR3: TGTGCCAGCAGTTCCTACAGGTCACCTAATGAAAAACTGTTTTTT. Protein sequence: CASSSYRSPNEKLFF.

The table lists this clonotype with a few counts. The chain couples TRBV7-9 to TRBJ1-1, with no clear D. CDR3 length equals 11 residues. Trimming took off 11 bases at V and 4 bases at J, with 11 bases between the two ends. Germline CDR1 is SEHNR and CDR2 is FQNEAQ (reference sequence). DNA of the CDR3: TGTGCCTACGGTGAGGGCACTGAAGCTTTCTTT. As protein: CAYGEGTEAFF.

V gene TRBV20-1 combines with J gene TRBJ1-1; TRBD1 matches at 7 bases. This CDR3 has 15 residues. Trimming removed 3 bases from V and 0 bases from J; junction bases left unmatched: 7. The germline CDR1 and CDR2 sequences are DFQATT and SNEGSKA (reference sequence). The CDR3 region has the DNA TGCAGTGCTAGTGGCCTGACAGGGTTGAACACTGAAGCTTTCTTT. It specifies CSASGLTGLNTEAFF.

This clonotype was recorded at least ten times. This chain links TRBV28 with TRBJ1-2; no firm D call. The V end was cut by 7 bases, the J end by 4 bases, with 13 bases between. CDR3 size: 13 residues. Germline V gene lookup returns CDR1 MDHEN and CDR2 SYDVKM. CDR3 nucleotides: TGTGCCAGCACCAACTGGGAGGCCTATGGCTACACCTTC. Its translation is CASTNWEAYGYTF.

J is TRBJ1-6 and V is TRBV10-3; 8 bases are a match to TRBD1. This CDR3 is built from 15 residues. After removal of 0 bases from V and 6 bases from J, the junction contained 1 base not matched to a gene. CDR1 and CDR2 from the germline V gene are ENHRY and SYGVKD. The CDR3 loop reads CAISESGQANSPLHF. CDR3 bases: TGTGCCATCAGTGAGTCGGGACAGGCTAATTCACCCCTCCACTTT.

The CDR3 is CASAGIRSRGTGELFF. The CDR3 DNA reads TGTGCCAGCGCAGGCATTCGGAGTAGGGGCACCGGGGAGCTGTTTTTT. The genes are TRBV6-2 or TRBV6-3 and TRBJ2-2, with D possibly being TRBD1 (5 bases). Trimming took off 8 bases at V and 4 bases at J, with 20 bases between the two ends. CDR1 MNHEY and CDR2 SVGEGT come from the germline V gene. The CDR3 spans 16 residues.

The genes are TRBV5-1 and TRBJ2-6; 8 bases fit TRBD1. V gave up 2 bases and J gave up 2 bases; unmatched junction bases: 12. From germline, CDR1 is SGHRS and CDR2 YFSETQ. The CDR3 is made up of 19 amino acids. This CDR3 reads CASSFRTGLYGAGANVLTF. Written as DNA, the CDR3 is TGCGCCAGCAGCTTTCGGACAGGGCTCTACGGGGCTGGGGCCAACGTCCTGACTTTC.

There are a few counts of this clonotype. This chain uses TRBV7-2 with TRBJ2-3; D perhaps matches TRBD1 (6 bases). Trimming took 4 bases from V and 5 from J, leaving 10 bases between them. Germline CDR1 reads SGHTA; CDR2 reads FQGNSA. The CDR3 covers 13 residues. The CDR3, as DNA: TGTGCCAGCAGCTACCCCAGGGGAGATACGCAGTATTTT. Its protein product is CASSYPRGDTQYF.

This clonotype was seen a handful of times. The chain uses TRBV20-1 and TRBJ2-1; D not resolved. Per the germline V gene, CDR1 is DFQATT and CDR2 is SNEGSKA (reference sequence). The CDR3 sequence is 14 residues long. V was pared by 7 bases and J by 0 bases, with 13 bases between. DNA for the CDR3: TGCAGTGTCCGGGTCCAAAGCTCCTACAATGAGCAGTTCTTC. Protein: CSVRVQSSYNEQFF.

The chain uses TRBV5-1 and TRBJ1-2; the match to TRBD1 covers 9 bases. Germline lookup yields CDR1 SGHRS and CDR2 YFSETQ. V gave up 3 bases and J gave up 6 bases; unmatched junction bases: 6. This CDR3 region has 14 residues. The CDR3 nucleotides are TGCGCCAGCAGCTCCGGGACAGGGATGGATGGCTACACCTTC. Protein: CASSSGTGMDGYTF.

This clonotype occurred many times. The genes are TRBV6-2 or TRBV6-3 and TRBJ1-5, with 7 nucleotides matching TRBD1. The ends lost 6 bases at V and 7 bases at J; junction bases unmatched: 6. The length of the CDR3 is 13 residues. CDR1 is MNHEY, CDR2 SVGEGT, per germline. CDR3 sequence reads: CASRRTGDQPQHF. CDR3 coding DNA: TGTGCCAGCAGAAGGACAGGCGACCAGCCCCAGCATTTT.

This clonotype came up many times. This sequence joins TRBV28 and TRBJ1-5; 7 bases agree with TRBD1. In germline, CDR1 is MDHEN, CDR2 SYDVKM. There are 13 residues in the CDR3. Trimming took 6 bases from V and 11 from J; bases not matched to a gene: 10. The CDR3 bases are TGTGCCAGCAGGGGGGGTGGGACAGAGGCCCAGCATTTT. This encodes CASRGGGTEAQHF. Using reference TRBV28 and TRBJ1-5 for the parts outside the CDR3, the full variable domain is DVKVTQSSRYLVKRTGEKVFLECVQDMDHENMFWYRQDPGLGLRLIYFSYDVKMKEKGDIPEGYSVSREKKERFSLILESASTNQTSMYLCASRGGGTEAQHFGDGTRLSIL.

CDR3 sequence reads: CASSRDRSSYNEQFF. In DNA form, the CDR3 reads TGTGCCAGCAGTCGGGACCGGAGCTCCTACAATGAGCAGTTCTTC. This rearrangement joins TRBV6-1 to TRBJ2-1; D may correspond to TRBD1 or TRBD2 (5 bases each). V was cut by 5 bases and J by 0 bases, with 11 bases left in between. The CDR3 runs 15 residues. The germline CDR1 and CDR2 sequences are MNHNS and SASEGT.

This clonotype was found many times. This chain joins TRBV12-3 or TRBV12-4 and TRBJ2-4; D not resolved. V lost 3 bases and J lost 2, with 8 bases in between. CDR3 length equals 14 residues. CDR3 residues: CASSFKGTKNIQYF. The CDR3 DNA is TGTGCCAGCAGTTTTAAGGGCACCAAAAACATTCAGTACTTC.

This clonotype has a count of ten or more. V usage is TRBV5-4 and J usage is TRBJ2-3; D unresolved. CDR1 is SGHNT and CDR2 is YYREEE in the germline V gene (reference sequence). CDR3 size: 14 residues. The V end lost 0 bases, the J end lost 4 bases, and 9 bases lay between the germline ends. The CDR3, as DNA: TGTGCCAGCAGCTTGGGGGATGCCGCAGATACGCAGTATTTT. Its translation is CASSLGDAADTQYF.

The rearrangement uses TRBV5-6 and TRBJ2-3; 9 positions agree with TRBD2. The germline CDR1 and CDR2 sequences are SGHDT and YYEEEE. The trim removed 5 bases at V and 4 bases at J, leaving 8 bases unmatched. CDR3 length equals 15 residues. The CDR3 coding sequence is TGTGCCAGCAGGAGGGGACTAGCCTTGCCAGATACGCAGTATTTT. This translates into CASRRGLALPDTQYF.